Shown below are 18 T cell receptor beta chains from a single sample sequenced in a study of cytomegalovirus exposure and HLA in healthy donors. The PCR was carried out with 60 Vbeta primers and 13 Jbeta primers. Profiling relied on immunoSEQ multiplex PCR, and the TCRdb table lists in-frame clones only, not all of them. The sample lists about 100,000 clones, roughly 88% occurring once. Specimen: PBMCs. Receptor source: a young woman in good health and CMV-seronegative.

The gene calls are TRBV6-5 and TRBJ2-7; TRBD1 matches at 8 bases. Trimming took 10 bases from V and 3 from J; bases not matched to a gene: 2. Germline-derived CDR1 and CDR2 are MNHEY and SVGAGI. This CDR3 region has 11 residues. As DNA, the CDR3 is TGTGCCACCGGACAGGGCTACGAGCAGTACTTC. Translation gives CATGQGYEQYF.

This chain uses TRBV2 with TRBJ2-1, with D maybe TRBD1 (6 bases). The germline gives CDR1 SNHLY, CDR2 FYNNEI. The CDR3 totals 15 residues. The V gene lost 2 bases and the J gene lost 8 bases, with 16 bases spanning the gap. CDR3 residues: CASSEQDSVIDEQFF. The CDR3 DNA is TGTGCCAGCAGTGAACAGGACAGTGTTATCGATGAGCAGTTCTTC. The full variable domain, in which reference TRBV2 and TRBJ2-1 provide the parts outside the CDR3, is EPEVTQTPSHQVTQMGQEVILRCVPISNHLYFYWYRQILGQKVEFLVSFYNNEISEKSEIFDDQFSVERPDGSNFTLKIRSTKLEDSAMYFCASSEQDSVIDEQFFGPGTRLTVL.

This chain joins TRBV9 and TRBJ2-7; 11 bases map to TRBD2. Trimming at V came to 2 bases and at J to 1 base, leaving 2 bases not matched to a gene. Germline V gene lookup returns CDR1 SGDLS and CDR2 YYNGEE. This CDR3 contains 15 residues. The CDR3 nucleotides are TGTGCCAGCAGCGTGGGGACTAGCGGATCCTACGAGCAGTACTTC. It translates to CASSVGTSGSYEQYF. Based on the CDR3 plus reference TRBV9 and TRBJ2-7, the full variable domain is DSGVTQTPKHLITATGQRVTLRCSPRSGDLSVYWYQQSLDQGLQFLIQYYNGEERAKGNILERFSAQQFPDLHSELNLSSLELGDSALYFCASSVGTSGSYEQYFGPGTRLTVT.

The chain recombines TRBV5-1 with TRBJ2-1, with 11 bases fitting TRBD2. Losses at the gene ends were 5 bases for V and 5 bases for J; bases not matched to a gene: 6. CDR3 length: 15 amino acids. From germline, CDR1 is SGHRS and CDR2 YFSETQ. CDR3 in amino acids: CASSLTSGVDNEQFF. CDR3 nucleotides: TGCGCCAGCAGTCTGACTAGCGGGGTAGACAATGAGCAGTTCTTC.

V usage is TRBV7-2 and J usage is TRBJ2-7; 7 positions agree with TRBD2. Trimming took 5 bases from V and 1 from J; bases not matched to a gene: 5. The length of the CDR3 is 14 residues. Germline CDR1 is SGHTA and CDR2 is FQGNSA. CDR3 in amino acids: CASSEGLFSYEQYF. CDR3 bases: TGTGCCAGCAGCGAGGGACTATTTTCCTACGAGCAGTACTTC.

The chain joins TRBV7-2 to TRBJ2-2; TRBD2 matches 7 bases. CDR1 and CDR2 from the germline V gene are SGHTA and FQGNSA. There are 16 residues in the CDR3. V was clipped by 5 bases and J by 2 bases; unmatched bases: 8. The CDR3 is CASSQRDFLNTGELFF. CDR3 in DNA: TGTGCCAGCAGCCAGCGGGACTTCCTAAACACCGGGGAGCTGTTTTTT.

This clone was counted a few times. The chain joins TRBV28 to TRBJ1-5, with D tentatively TRBD1 (5 bases). Between the trimmed V and J ends, which lost 6 bases and 1 base, there was a span of 16 bases. The germline V gene encodes CDR1 MDHEN and CDR2 SYDVKM. The CDR3 totals 16 residues. CDR3 region: CASREIGRGSNQPQHF. The CDR3 DNA follows: TGTGCCAGCAGGGAAATTGGGCGGGGGAGCAATCAGCCCCAGCATTTT. Looking up the rest from reference TRBV28 and TRBJ1-5 gives the full variable domain: DVKVTQSSRYLVKRTGEKVFLECVQDMDHENMFWYRQDPGLGLRLIYFSYDVKMKEKGDIPEGYSVSREKKERFSLILESASTNQTSMYLCASREIGRGSNQPQHFGDGTRLSIL.

The chain employs TRBV6-7 and TRBJ2-3; 10 bases agree with TRBD2. TRBV6-7 is assigned to the ORF class and has an uncertain function. The CDR3 loop spans 17 amino acids. V shed 2 bases, J shed 1 base, and the junction held 6 bases outside the gene matches. For the CDR3, the DNA is TGTGCCAGCAGTTACCCCCCTAGCGGGAGATGCACAGATACGCAGTATTTT. Encoded protein: CASSYPPSGRCTDTQYF.

The rearrangement uses TRBV5-5 and TRBJ1-4; D gene uncertain. V dropped 4 bases and J dropped 8 bases, with 12 bases sitting between them. In germline, CDR1 is SGHKS, CDR2 YYEKEE (reference sequence). CDR3 length: 13 amino acids. This CDR3 is CASSPYPGEKLFF. Written as DNA, the CDR3 is TGTGCCAGCAGCCCATACCCGGGAGAAAAACTGTTTTTT.

This clone was picked up one time. V usage is TRBV4-1 and J usage is TRBJ2-7; the match to TRBD1 covers 7 bases. This CDR3 spans 16 amino acids. The ends lost 4 bases at V and 2 bases at J; junction bases unmatched: 11. Per the germline V gene, CDR1 is MGHRA and CDR2 is YSYEKL. The CDR3: CASSRGSGQGAYEQYF. CDR3 nucleotide sequence: TGCGCCAGCAGCCGAGGCTCCGGCCAGGGGGCCTACGAGCAGTACTTC.

The chain is built from TRBV28 and TRBJ2-7; D might be TRBD2 (6 bases). Per the germline V gene, CDR1 is MDHEN and CDR2 is SYDVKM. The germline V and J ends were trimmed by 5 bases and 2 bases, with 25 bases remaining between them. The CDR3 contains 18 residues. The CDR3 loop reads CASSAFTPGEDPAYEQYF. CDR3 nucleotides: TGTGCCAGCAGTGCATTTACTCCTGGGGAGGACCCCGCCTACGAGCAGTACTTC.

With respect to this clone: This sample includes further DNA sequences coding for the same CDR3. In nucleotides, the CDR3 is TGTGCCAGCAGCTCTTCCGGGACAGCTAATGAAAAACTGTTTTTT. It yields the protein CASSSSGTANEKLFF. The chain couples TRBV7-9 to TRBJ1-4, with TRBD1 matching 7 bases. Per germline, CDR1 SEHNR and CDR2 FQNEAQ (reference sequence). The CDR3 is made up of 15 amino acids. V lost 4 bases to trimming and J lost 3 bases; unmatched junction nucleotides: 5.

V is TRBV4-3 and J is TRBJ1-1; the D gene is possibly TRBD1 (5 bases). Per germline, CDR1 LGHNA and CDR2 YSLEER. There are 16 residues in the CDR3. V was trimmed by 1 base and J by 4 bases, leaving 16 bases between them. CDR3 DNA: TGCGCCAGCAGCCAAGCAGTAATAAGGGGAGGCACTGAAGCTTTCTTT. Its translation is CASSQAVIRGGTEAFF.

The genes are TRBV6-1 and TRBJ2-2; 10 bases are shared with TRBD2. The CDR3 has 15 amino acids. Germline values: CDR1 MNHNS, CDR2 SASEGT. V was pared by 5 bases and J by 4 bases, with 4 bases of the junction left unmatched. DNA of the CDR3: TGTGCCAGCAGTACTAGCGGGGACGGCACCGGGGAGCTGTTTTTT. Translating gives CASSTSGDGTGELFF.

This clone was counted only a few times. The chain joins TRBV4-2 to TRBJ2-1; 9 bases map to TRBD2. CDR3 length: 17 residues. Germline V lookup: CDR1 LGHNA, CDR2 YNFKEQ. The J segment lost 5 bases and the V segment lost 3 bases, leaving 11 bases of the junction unmatched. CDR3: CASSQGGPGLAHNEQFF. In nucleotides, the CDR3 is TGTGCCAGCAGCCAGGGTGGTCCCGGACTAGCGCACAATGAGCAGTTCTTC.

This chain links TRBV5-1 with TRBJ2-5; the match to TRBD2 covers 15 bases. In germline, CDR1 is SGHRS, CDR2 YFSETQ. The CDR3 loop spans 18 amino acids. The junction had 6 bases not matched to a gene; V was cut back by 1 base and J by 2 bases. CDR3 in amino acids: CASSLPGLAGGSQETQYF. CDR3 nucleotides: TGCGCCAGCAGCTTGCCGGGACTAGCGGGGGGCTCTCAAGAGACCCAGTACTTC.

The chain is built from TRBV6-4 and TRBJ2-1; TRBD2 agrees at 11 bases. This CDR3 has 15 amino acids. V trimming: 4 bases; J trimming: 7 bases; junction bases outside the gene matches: 6. The germline CDR1 and CDR2 sequences are MRHNA and SNTAGT. CDR3 nucleotides: TGTGCCAGCAGTGTAGCGGGGGGGCCGGGTAATGAGCAGTTCTTC. This sequence encodes CASSVAGGPGNEQFF.

The V call is TRBV4-1, the J call TRBJ2-2; TRBD1 matches 12 bases. The CDR3 has 16 amino acids. Trimming removed 2 bases from V and 7 bases from J; junction bases left unmatched: 5. Germline CDR1 is MGHRA and CDR2 is YSYEKL. The CDR3 DNA follows: TGCGCCAGCAGCCAAATAGGGACAGGGGGCTACGGGGAGCTGTTTTTT. This sequence encodes CASSQIGTGGYGELFF.